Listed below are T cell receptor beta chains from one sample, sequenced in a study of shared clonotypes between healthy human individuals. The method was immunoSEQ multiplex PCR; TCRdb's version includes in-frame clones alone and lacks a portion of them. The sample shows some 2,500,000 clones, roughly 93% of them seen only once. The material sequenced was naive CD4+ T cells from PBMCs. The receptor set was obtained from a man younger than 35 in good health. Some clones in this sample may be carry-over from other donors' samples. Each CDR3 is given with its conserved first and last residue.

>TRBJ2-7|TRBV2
CASSDNEQYF
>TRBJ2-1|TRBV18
CASSPVLAGQQFF
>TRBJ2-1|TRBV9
CASSSHGSSYNEQFF
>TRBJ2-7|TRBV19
CASSVAGQGYEQYF
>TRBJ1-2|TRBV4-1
CASSHPRGGSNYGYTF
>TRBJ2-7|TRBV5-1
CASSSQGPEQYF
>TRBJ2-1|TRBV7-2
CASSPRYNEQFF
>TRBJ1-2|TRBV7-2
CASSLALYGYTF
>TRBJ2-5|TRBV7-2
CASSRQFQETQYF
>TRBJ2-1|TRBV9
CASSYGTSSYNEQFF
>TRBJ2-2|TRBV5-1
CASSLGSQTGELFF
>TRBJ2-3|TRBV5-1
CASSPSPSRADTQYF
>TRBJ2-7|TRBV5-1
CASSSDSAGGEQYF
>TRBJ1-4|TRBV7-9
CASSPVGTGGEKLFF
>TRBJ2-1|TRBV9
CASSSGTGKNEQFF
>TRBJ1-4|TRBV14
CASSQDLSGANEKLFF
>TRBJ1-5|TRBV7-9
CASSPSSGHSNQPQHF
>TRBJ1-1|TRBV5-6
CASSLGRNTEAFF
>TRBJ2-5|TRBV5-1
CASSLGPGTGVQETQYF
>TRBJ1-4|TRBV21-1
CASSTPFERTGETNEKLFF
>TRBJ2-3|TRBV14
CASSQGRPRFTDTQYF
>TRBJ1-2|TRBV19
CASTRDRRYGYTF
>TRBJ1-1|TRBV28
CASEHSRREAFF
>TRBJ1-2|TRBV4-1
CASSRTENYGYTF
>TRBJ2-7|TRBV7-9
CASSFVRAHEQYF
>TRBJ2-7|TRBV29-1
CSGSYGTSGSDEQYF
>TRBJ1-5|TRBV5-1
CASSLDGLNQPQHF
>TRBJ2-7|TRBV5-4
CASSLSRTGRVEQYF
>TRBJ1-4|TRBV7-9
CASSLGDRLNEKLFF
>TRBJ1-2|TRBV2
CASSERGNYGYTF
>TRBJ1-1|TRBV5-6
CASSRQGAVTEAFF
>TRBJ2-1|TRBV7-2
CASRIQGNEQFF
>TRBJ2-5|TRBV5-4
CASSLRGSGETQYF
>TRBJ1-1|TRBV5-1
CASSLGFGVNTEAFF
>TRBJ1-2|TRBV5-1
CASSLEGIAGYGYTF
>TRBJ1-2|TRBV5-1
CASSLSGLNGYTF
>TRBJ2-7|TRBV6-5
CASSTPSRYEQYF
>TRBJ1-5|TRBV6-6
CASLYRGNNGQPQHF
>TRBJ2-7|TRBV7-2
CASSKAPRIEQYF
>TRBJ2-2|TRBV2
CASGLLAGVGTGELFF
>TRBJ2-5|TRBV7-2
CASSFGLGETQYF
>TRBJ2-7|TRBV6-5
CASSYYSGSSYEQYF
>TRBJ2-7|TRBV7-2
CASSSGTSALQYF
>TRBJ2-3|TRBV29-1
CSEQGAGDTDTQYF
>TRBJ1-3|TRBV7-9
CASSTMTGGTGNTIYF
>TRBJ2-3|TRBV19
CASSMLNTDTQYF
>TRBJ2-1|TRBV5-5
CASSLAPANSYNEQFF
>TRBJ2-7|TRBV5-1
CASSLANIQGGEQYF
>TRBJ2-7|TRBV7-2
CASSTRTGLATYEQYF
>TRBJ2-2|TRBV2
CASSSGLKNTGELFF